These T cell receptor beta chains were read from a single sample in a study of blood T cells in healthy people across ages. Via MiXCR, TCRdb re-called the 5' RACE reads, giving one row per CDR3 protein. This sample carries about 640,000 distinct CDR3 sequences, about 53% of them seen once, and the ten largest clones take 30% to 45%. Input material: blood. These receptors were collected from a man in his sixties in good health. The CDR3 runs from the conserved cysteine through the conserved F or W. A D gene is named only where the DNA matches it firmly. Not all rows give a size; the values are once, few, many and, for expanded clones, a class.

J | V | size | D | CDR3 | DNA
TRBJ2-7 | TRBV6-6 | NA | NA | CASSYAGSYEQYF | TGTGCCAGCAGTTATGCGGGTTCCTACGAGCAGTACTTC
TRBJ2-5 | TRBV5-1 | few | TRBD2 | CASSPVSGGKETQYF | TGCGCCAGCAGCCCTGTTAGCGGGGGGAAAGAGACCCAGTACTTC
TRBJ2-3 | TRBV20-1 | NA | TRBD2 | CSARVPGLAWDTQYF | TGCAGTGCTAGAGTCCCGGGACTAGCGTGGGATACGCAGTATTTT
TRBJ2-2 | TRBV3-1 | few | NA | CASSQVRGANGELFF | TGTGCCAGCAGCCAAGTGAGAGGGGCTAACGGGGAGCTGTTTTTT
TRBJ2-7 | TRBV20-1 | NA | NA | CSASKISSSYEQYF | TGCAGTGCTAGTAAGATTTCGAGCTCCTACGAGCAGTACTTC
TRBJ2-1 | TRBV3-1 | few | TRBD2 | CASSQGTSGGLYNEQFF | TGTGCCAGCAGCCAAGGTACTAGCGGGGGCCTCTACAATGAGCAGTTCTTC
TRBJ2-3 | TRBV20-1 | NA | TRBD1 | CSARAGTGEDMQYF | TGCAGTGCTAGAGCCGGGACAGGGGAAGATATGCAGTATTTT
TRBJ2-5 | TRBV27 | NA | TRBD1 | CASSSRNHPGQGVETQYF | TGTGCCAGCAGTTCACGCAACCACCCGGGACAGGGGGTAGAGACCCAGTACTTC
TRBJ2-7 | TRBV29-1 | NA | NA | CSVEDRDRVVYF | TGCAGCGTTGAAGATCGGGACCGGGTCGTGTACTTC
TRBJ1-2 | TRBV6-6 | few | TRBD1 | CASRGPGQPNYGYTF | TGTGCCAGCCGAGGACCGGGACAGCCTAACTATGGCTACACCTTC
TRBJ2-7 | TRBV5-1 | NA | NA | CASSLGQAVYEQYF | TGCGCCAGCAGCTTGGGACAGGCAGTGTACGAGCAGTACTTC
TRBJ2-5 | TRBV29-1 | few | TRBD2 | CSVASGAMETQYF | TGCAGCGTTGCTAGCGGGGCCATGGAGACCCAGTACTTC
TRBJ2-6 | TRBV9 | NA | NA | CASSEPLGANVLTF | TGTGCCAGCAGCGAGCCGCTTGGGGCCAACGTCCTGACTTTC
TRBJ2-1 | TRBV10-3 | NA | TRBD1 | CAISRTAQGDEQFF | TGTGCCATCAGCCGGACGGCCCAGGGGGATGAGCAGTTCTTC
TRBJ2-7 | TRBV4-1 | NA | NA | CASSHPFGEQYF | TGCGCCAGCAGCCACCCCTTTGGGGAGCAGTACTTC
TRBJ1-2 | TRBV9 | few | NA | CASSAQEGANYGYTF | TGTGCCAGCAGCGCCCAAGAGGGAGCTAACTATGGCTACACCTTC
TRBJ2-5 | TRBV6-5 | NA | NA | CASSYLGRPGETQYF | TGTGCCAGCAGTTACTTAGGCAGACCCGGGGAGACCCAGTACTTC
TRBJ2-2 | TRBV7-7 | NA | TRBD2 | CASSRTSVQTGELFF | TGTGCCAGCAGCCGCACTAGCGTCCAGACCGGGGAGCTGTTTTTT
TRBJ2-3 | TRBV5-1 | NA | TRBD2 | CASSQATSGKGPTDTQYF | TGCGCCAGCAGCCAGGCGACTAGCGGGAAGGGGCCCACAGATACGCAGTATTTT
TRBJ1-6 | TRBV20-1 | NA | TRBD1 | CSARDGDRLYNSPLHF | TGCAGTGCTAGAGATGGGGACAGGCTGTATAATTCACCCCTCCACTTT
TRBJ2-1 | TRBV6-2/TRBV6-3 | NA | TRBD2 | CASSPRGLALVNEQFF | TGTGCCAGCAGTCCTCGGGGACTAGCGTTAGTCAATGAGCAGTTCTTC
TRBJ2-1 | TRBV20-1 | few | TRBD1 | CSASRPTGDNEQFF | TGCAGTGCTAGTAGGCCTACAGGGGACAATGAGCAGTTCTTC
TRBJ1-1 | TRBV5-1 | NA | NA | CASSLGDQLEAFF | TGCGCCAGCAGCTTGGGGGACCAACTTGAAGCTTTCTTT
TRBJ1-2 | TRBV13 | NA | NA | CASSVRGQEGANYGYTF | TGTGCCAGCAGCGTGAGGGGACAAGAGGGAGCTAACTATGGCTACACCTTC
TRBJ2-7 | TRBV29-1 | NA | TRBD1 | CSVEETGSLGEQYF | TGCAGCGTTGAGGAGACAGGGAGTTTGGGCGAGCAGTACTTC